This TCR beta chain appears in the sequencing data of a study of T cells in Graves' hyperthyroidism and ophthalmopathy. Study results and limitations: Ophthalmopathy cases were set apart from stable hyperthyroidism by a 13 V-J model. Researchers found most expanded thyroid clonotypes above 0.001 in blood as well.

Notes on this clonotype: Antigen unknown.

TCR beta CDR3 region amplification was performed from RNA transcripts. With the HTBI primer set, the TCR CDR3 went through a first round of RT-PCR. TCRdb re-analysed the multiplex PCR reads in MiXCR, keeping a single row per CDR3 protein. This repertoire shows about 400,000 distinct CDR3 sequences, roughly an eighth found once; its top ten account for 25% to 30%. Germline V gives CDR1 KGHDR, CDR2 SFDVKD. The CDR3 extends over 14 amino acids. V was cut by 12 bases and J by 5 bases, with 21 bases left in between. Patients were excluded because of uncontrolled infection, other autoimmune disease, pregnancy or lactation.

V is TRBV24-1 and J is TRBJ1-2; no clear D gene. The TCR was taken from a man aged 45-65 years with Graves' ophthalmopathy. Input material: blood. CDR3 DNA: TGTGCCCCAACCTGGAGCGCTAGACGGTATGGCTACACCTTC. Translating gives CAPTWSARRYGYTF.